The 19 T cell receptor beta chains below were found in one sample sequenced in a study of T cell responses to AZD1222 COVID-19 vaccine. The protocol was immunoSEQ multiplex PCR, while the TCRdb copy is restricted to in-frame clones and leaves out a portion. The sample has tens of thousands of clones, about nine tenths seen once. Material: peripheral blood, obtained 28 days after the second AZD1222 dose. Every receptor here comes from an adult who received the AZD1222 COVID-19 vaccine.

This rearrangement joins TRBV7-2 to TRBJ1-3; TRBD1 is a possible D gene (6 bases). CDR3 length equals 15 residues. Looked up from germline, CDR1 is SGHTA and CDR2 is FQGNSA. Trimming removed 0 bases at V and 4 bases at J, with 10 bases between. CDR3: CASSLAAGVGNTIYF. The CDR3 region has the DNA TGTGCCAGCAGCTTAGCGGCAGGGGTGGGAAACACCATATATTTT.

V usage is TRBV28 and J usage is TRBJ2-1; no clear D gene. The CDR3 contains 14 residues. V was cut by 4 bases and J by 6 bases, with 13 bases left in between. CDR1 and CDR2 (germline): MDHEN, SYDVKM. CDR3 region: CASSSPTTFNEQFF. The CDR3 coding sequence is TGTGCCAGCAGTTCACCAACTACCTTCAATGAGCAGTTCTTC.

The J gene is TRBJ1-1, the V gene TRBV19, with D maybe TRBD1 (6 bases). The CDR3 totals 13 residues. V was shortened by 3 bases and J by 5 bases, with 10 bases between the two germline ends. Germline V gene sequence: CDR1 LNHDA, CDR2 SQIVND (reference sequence). The CDR3 here is CASSITGRTEAFF. CDR3 bases: TGTGCCAGTAGTATTACAGGGCGGACTGAAGCTTTCTTT.

V gene TRBV5-8 combines with J gene TRBJ2-7; D not certain. The CDR3 is 15 amino acids. Germline V gene lookup returns CDR1 SGHTS and CDR2 YDEGEE. Trimming removed 0 bases at V and 0 bases at J, with 10 bases between. CDR3 bases: TGTGCCAGCAGCTTGGCCCATGGTTCCTCCTACGAGCAGTACTTC. Protein: CASSLAHGSSYEQYF.

This rearrangement joins TRBV11-3 to TRBJ1-2; D is perhaps TRBD1 (5 bases). Trimming cost V 3 bases and J 8 bases, with 13 bases left between them. Germline assignment: CDR1 SGHNT and CDR2 YENEEA. This CDR3 spans 13 amino acids. In nucleotides, the CDR3 is TGTGCCAGCAGCTTTTCGGGGGGGACCGGCTACACCTTC. Amino acid sequence: CASSFSGGTGYTF.

Here the CDR3 DNA reads TGTGCCAGTAAAGGGGTGAAGTCAACGGATACGCAGTATTTT. Translation gives CASKGVKSTDTQYF. The chain joins TRBV3-1 (or the pseudogene TRBV3-2) to TRBJ2-3; the D gene is possibly TRBD1 (5 bases). The V end lost 9 bases, the J end lost 6 bases, and 19 bases lay between the germline ends. The CDR3 contains 14 residues. Germline lookup yields CDR1 LGHDT and CDR2 YNNKEL (reference sequence).

This clone was seen once. The chain recombines TRBV14 with TRBJ2-5; 9 bases align to TRBD1. The trim removed 4 bases at V and 5 bases at J, leaving 5 bases unmatched. Germline lookup yields CDR1 SGHDN and CDR2 FVKESK. The CDR3 consists of 14 residues. CDR3 loop: CASSRNRGQETQYF. The CDR3 DNA is TGTGCCAGCAGCCGAAACAGGGGGCAGGAGACCCAGTACTTC.

The gene calls are TRBV3-1 (or the pseudogene TRBV3-2) and TRBJ1-1; TRBD1 is a possible D gene (5 bases). CDR1 is LGHDT, CDR2 YNNKEL, per germline (reference sequence). The V end lost 1 base, the J end lost 2 bases, and 11 bases lay between the germline ends. This CDR3 contains 15 residues. Here the CDR3 reads CASSQVGGVNTEAFF. As DNA, the CDR3 is TGTGCCAGCAGCCAAGTCGGGGGAGTTAACACTGAAGCTTTCTTT.

The V and J genes are TRBV18 and TRBJ2-7; TRBD2 matches at 7 bases. Germline CDR1 is KGHSH and CDR2 is LQKENI. J lost 0 bases, V lost 3 bases, and 5 bases had no gene match. The CDR3 spans 15 residues. CDR3 DNA: TGTGCCAGCTCACCGGATGGGGGGGTCTCCTACGAGCAGTACTTC. Protein: CASSPDGGVSYEQYF.

This clone has only a few counts. V is TRBV6-5 and J is TRBJ2-7; 8 positions agree with TRBD1. CDR3 length: 15 residues. Germline CDR1 is MNHEY and CDR2 is SVGAGI. V gave up 6 bases and J gave up 2 bases; unmatched junction bases: 9. The CDR3 nucleotides are TGTGCCAGCAGCTACATGACAGGGGAAACCTACGAGCAGTACTTC. Its translation is CASSYMTGETYEQYF.

J is TRBJ2-2 and V is TRBV7-2, with D uncertain. Germline V gene lookup returns CDR1 SGHTA and CDR2 FQGNSA. CDR3 length: 13 residues. V gave up 2 bases and J gave up 1 base, with 2 bases separating them. This chain's CDR3 is CASSLKNTGELFF. The CDR3 DNA is TGTGCCAGCAGCTTAAAGAACACCGGGGAGCTGTTTTTT.

This clone was observed a few times. The gene calls are TRBV5-5 and TRBJ2-3; 9 bases map to TRBD1. CDR1 and CDR2 from the germline V gene are SGHKS and YYEKEE (reference sequence). With 0 bases clipped from V and 1 base from J, the junction kept 3 bases outside the gene matches. This CDR3 region has 16 residues. The CDR3, as DNA: TGTGCCAGCAGCTTGGGACAGGGGGAGGGCACAGATACGCAGTATTTT. It encodes CASSLGQGEGTDTQYF.

This chain uses TRBV6-1 with TRBJ1-6; D is possibly TRBD1 (6 bases). CDR1 and CDR2 from the germline V gene are MNHNS and SASEGT. The V and J ends lost 4 bases and 7 bases respectively, with 17 bases between them. The CDR3 totals 16 residues. The CDR3 DNA reads TGTGCCAGCAGTGGGAATGGGGTGAGGGGGAATTCACCCCTCCACTTT. Translated: CASSGNGVRGNSPLHF.

CDR3 sequence: CASSRDILSNQPQHF. In DNA form, the CDR3 reads TGTGCCAGCAGTCGGGACATCCTTAGCAATCAGCCCCAGCATTTT. The rearrangement links TRBV6-5 to TRBJ1-5; a possible D gene is TRBD1 (6 bases). V lost 5 bases, J lost 0 bases, and 11 bases lay in between. Germline V lookup: CDR1 MNHEY, CDR2 SVGAGI. This CDR3 region has 15 residues.

The V and J genes are TRBV7-6 and TRBJ2-5; 15 nucleotides match TRBD2. The trim removed 5 bases at V and 5 bases at J, leaving 12 bases unmatched. The germline gives CDR1 SGHVS, CDR2 FNYEAQ. This CDR3 has 18 residues. The CDR3 sequence is CASSPGLAGGPGRETQYF. CDR3 in DNA: TGTGCCAGCAGCCCCGGACTAGCGGGGGGGCCGGGGAGGGAGACCCAGTACTTC. Using reference TRBV7-6 and TRBJ2-5 for the parts outside the CDR3, the full variable domain is GAGVSQSPRYKVTKRGQDVALRCDPISGHVSLYWYRQALGQGPEFLTYFNYEAQQDKSGLPNDRFSAERPEGSISTLTIQRTEQRDSAMYRCASSPGLAGGPGRETQYFGPGTRLLVL.

V usage is TRBV7-8 and J usage is TRBJ1-4, with 7 positions matching TRBD1. J was trimmed by 8 bases and V by 5 bases; bases with no gene match: 5. The CDR3 is made up of 13 amino acids. Germline CDR1 and CDR2: SGHVS and FQNEAQ. The CDR3 loop is CASSRGQAEKLFF. CDR3 in DNA: TGTGCCAGCAGCCGCGGACAGGCGGAAAAACTGTTTTTT.

The chain carries TRBV4-2 and TRBJ1-2, with D perhaps matching TRBD1 (6 bases). Germline assignment: CDR1 LGHNA and CDR2 YNFKEQ. The germline V and J ends were trimmed by 1 base and 2 bases, with 11 bases remaining between them. CDR3 length: 15 residues. The CDR3 nucleotides are TGTGCCAGCAGCCAAGGGGGGGCAGGGAACTATGGCTACACCTTC. Protein sequence: CASSQGGAGNYGYTF.

The V and J genes are TRBV21-1 and TRBJ2-7; whether TRBD1, the table's D call, matches the DNA was not checked. TRBV21-1 is given as a pseudogene. The CDR3 contains 14 residues. The CDR3 DNA sequence: TGTGCCAGCAGCAAAACCCGAAAGGGGTACGAGCAGTACTTC. It encodes CASSKTRKGYEQYF.

The chain carries TRBV5-1 and TRBJ2-3; 7 nucleotides align to TRBD2. Germline CDR1 reads SGHRS; CDR2 reads YFSETQ. With 2 bases clipped from V and 5 bases from J, the junction kept 8 bases outside the gene matches. The CDR3 runs 15 residues. The CDR3 is CASSFGGVQRDTQYF. For the CDR3, the DNA is TGCGCCAGCAGCTTTGGGGGGGTGCAGAGAGATACGCAGTATTTT. Variable domain in full (rest from reference TRBV5-1 and TRBJ2-3): KAGVTQTPRYLIKTRGQQVTLSCSPISGHRSVSWYQQTPGQGLQFLFEYFSETQRNKGNFPGRFSGRQFSNSRSEMNVSTLELGDSALYLCASSFGGVQRDTQYFGPGTRLTVL.